The subject of this entry is one T cell receptor beta chain. The antigen remains unidentified. Trimming stripped 1 base from V and 3 bases from J, with 9 bases between. CDR3 length: 14 residues. Looked up from germline, CDR1 is MGHRA and CDR2 is YSYEKL. Using a J-beta primer mix together with a sample-barcoded 5' primer, a second PCR was run for roughly 7 to 12 cycles. At least 2.5 million CDR3-containing paired-end reads were obtained per sample. TCRdb redid the calling of the 5' RACE reads with MiXCR, one entry per CDR3 protein. The sample holds under 1,100,000 distinct CDR3 sequences; almost 25% are singletons and the top ten take approximately 0.79%. Each donor gave 9.5 to 10 milliliters of peripheral blood. This sample was included in a study of blood T cells in healthy people across ages. General study findings and limits: Considered underestimates were the diversity estimates obtained from one million T cells.

This sample was shared with a second study, whose subject was T cells of mothers and their children. From that second work: Relative to unrelated pairs, biologically related mother-child dyads exhibited marginally greater, non-significant overlap.

Sequenced: blood. The chain is built from TRBV4-1 and TRBJ2-5, with D unclear. The TCR comes from a girl aged 2-9 years in good health. The CDR3 DNA reads TGCGCCAGCAGCCAAGGACACCTAAAAGAGACCCAGTACTTC. Translation: CASSQGHLKETQYF.